This TCR beta chain was identified in a study of cytomegalovirus exposure and HLA in healthy donors. Whole-study findings and limits: When the data were analyzed later, several of the most significant clusters appeared to be linked to common viral pathogens. After further analysis at a later stage, roughly 15,000 TCR beta sequences were associated with HLA alleles at 0.05 false discovery rate.

This CDR3 region has 14 residues. V lost 5 bases to trimming and J lost 8 bases; unmatched junction nucleotides: 3. Per the germline V gene, CDR1 is LGHNT and CDR2 is FRNRAP. It was with 60 Vbeta and 13 Jbeta primers that the PCR ran. TCRdb keeps only in-frame clones here, not all; method: immunoSEQ multiplex PCR. The data show over 150,000 clones, with around 77% seen just once and approximately 3.7% held by the top ten. Concerning this clone itself: Its antigen is undetermined.

The chain uses TRBV12-5 and TRBJ1-4; 12 bases fit TRBD1. The sequence was obtained from a young man in good health and CMV-seropositive. The sample comprised PBMCs. The CDR3 here is CASGPGTGGEKLFF. CDR3 bases: TGTGCTAGTGGTCCTGGGACAGGGGGCGAAAAACTGTTTTTT.